Listed below are T cell receptor beta chains from one sample, sequenced in a study of neurological immune-mediated disorders. TCRdb re-derived calls from the 5' RACE reads in MiXCR, one entry per CDR3 protein. The table has 45,000 to 70,000 distinct CDR3 sequences, over 4% seen once; the top ten hold about 3.1%. Sequencing used PBMCs. The receptors were sampled from a man aged 45-65 years with multiple sclerosis. CDR3s include the opening cysteine and the closing phenylalanine or tryptophan. D genes are given only for firm matches. Size is stated for part of the rows, as once, few or many counts, or as a class when the clone is expanded.

j_gene: TRBJ2-7; d_gene: TRBD1; v_gene: TRBV5-1; abundance: many; CDR3aa: CASSSPQGLDFTYEQYF; CDR3nt: TGCGCCAGCAGCTCGCCACAGGGGCTGGATTTCACCTACGAGCAGTACTTC
j_gene: TRBJ2-2; d_gene: -; v_gene: TRBV5-1; abundance: many; CDR3aa: CASSSTGELFF; CDR3nt: TGCGCCAGCAGCTCCACCGGGGAGCTGTTTTTT
j_gene: TRBJ2-7; d_gene: -; v_gene: TRBV14; abundance: -; CDR3aa: CASSQASSYEQYF; CDR3nt: TGTGCCAGCAGCCAAGCATCTTCCTACGAGCAGTACTTC
j_gene: TRBJ2-6; d_gene: -; v_gene: TRBV2; abundance: many; CDR3aa: CASRGSGANVLTF; CDR3nt: TGTGCCAGCAGGGGTTCCGGGGCCAACGTCCTGACTTTC
j_gene: TRBJ1-4; d_gene: TRBD1; v_gene: TRBV7-9; abundance: many; CDR3aa: CASSSGTDREKLFF; CDR3nt: TGTGCCAGCAGCTCCGGGACAGATCGTGAAAAACTGTTTTTT
j_gene: TRBJ2-5; d_gene: TRBD1; v_gene: TRBV5-5; abundance: many; CDR3aa: CASSVSGQGKETQYF; CDR3nt: TGTGCCAGCAGCGTTTCCGGACAGGGGAAAGAGACCCAGTACTTC
j_gene: TRBJ2-3; d_gene: TRBD2; v_gene: TRBV10-1; abundance: -; CDR3aa: CASSDRGRSTDTQYF; CDR3nt: TGCGCCAGCAGTGACCGCGGGAGGAGCACAGATACGCAGTATTTT
j_gene: TRBJ2-3; d_gene: TRBD1; v_gene: TRBV20-1; abundance: many; CDR3aa: CSASRDRSTDTQYF; CDR3nt: TGCAGTGCTAGCAGGGACAGGAGCACAGATACGCAGTATTTT
j_gene: TRBJ2-1; d_gene: -; v_gene: TRBV5-1; abundance: once; CDR3aa: CASTPSLAGQGFNEQFF; CDR3nt: TGCGCCAGCACCCCTAGTTTGGCGGGTCAGGGGTTCAATGAGCAGTTCTTC
j_gene: TRBJ2-1; d_gene: TRBD2; v_gene: TRBV7-2; abundance: many; CDR3aa: CASSASGGAWNEQFF; CDR3nt: TGTGCCAGCAGCGCTAGCGGGGGGGCCTGGAATGAGCAGTTCTTC
j_gene: TRBJ1-1; d_gene: -; v_gene: TRBV4-1; abundance: many; CDR3aa: CASSQDPGAGTEAFF; CDR3nt: TGCGCCAGCAGCCAAGACCCGGGGGCCGGAACTGAAGCTTTCTTT
j_gene: TRBJ2-7; d_gene: TRBD2; v_gene: TRBV3-1; abundance: many; CDR3aa: CASSQASGGTTSQYF; CDR3nt: TGTGCCAGCAGCCAAGCTAGCGGGGGAACTACGAGTCAGTACTTC
j_gene: TRBJ2-7; d_gene: -; v_gene: TRBV11-2; abundance: many; CDR3aa: CASSLADSLWGEQYF; CDR3nt: TGTGCCAGCAGCTTAGCAGACTCCCTTTGGGGGGAGCAGTACTTC
j_gene: TRBJ1-1; d_gene: -; v_gene: TRBV5-1; abundance: -; CDR3aa: CASSIDGGDTEAFF; CDR3nt: TGCGCCAGCAGCATCGACGGGGGGGACACTGAAGCTTTCTTT
j_gene: TRBJ1-2; d_gene: TRBD1; v_gene: TRBV20-1; abundance: few; CDR3aa: CSAMQTGRNYGYTF; CDR3nt: TGCAGTGCCATGCAGACAGGGAGAAACTATGGCTACACCTTC
j_gene: TRBJ1-6; d_gene: -; v_gene: TRBV20-1; abundance: few; CDR3aa: CSARVSDSPLHF; CDR3nt: TGCAGTGCTAGAGTCAGTGATTCACCCCTCCACTTT
j_gene: TRBJ1-1; d_gene: -; v_gene: TRBV20-1; abundance: many; CDR3aa: CSARGPGAGTEAFF; CDR3nt: TGCAGTGCTAGAGGTCCGGGGGCAGGGACTGAAGCTTTCTTT
j_gene: TRBJ2-1; d_gene: -; v_gene: TRBV20-1; abundance: few; CDR3aa: CSVTLKTYNEQFF; CDR3nt: TGCAGTGTGACACTGAAAACCTACAATGAGCAGTTCTTC
j_gene: TRBJ2-3; d_gene: -; v_gene: TRBV11-2; abundance: many; CDR3aa: CASSFALGTSDTQYF; CDR3nt: TGTGCCAGCAGCTTTGCCCTCGGGACGTCCGATACGCAGTATTTT
j_gene: TRBJ1-1; d_gene: -; v_gene: TRBV6-6; abundance: many; CDR3aa: CASRQEGSEAFF; CDR3nt: TGTGCCAGCAGGCAAGAGGGTTCTGAAGCTTTCTTT
j_gene: TRBJ1-1; d_gene: TRBD1; v_gene: TRBV5-5; abundance: many; CDR3aa: CASSPGTGVVAFF; CDR3nt: TGTGCCAGCAGCCCGGGGACAGGGGTTGTTGCTTTCTTT
j_gene: TRBJ2-7; d_gene: TRBD2; v_gene: TRBV7-6; abundance: few; CDR3aa: CASSLELAGDYEQYF; CDR3nt: TGTGCCAGCAGCTTAGAACTAGCGGGGGACTACGAGCAGTACTTC
j_gene: TRBJ2-3; d_gene: -; v_gene: TRBV4-2; abundance: -; CDR3aa: CASSPVRGDTQYF; CDR3nt: TGTGCCAGCAGCCCGGTGCGGGGAGATACGCAGTATTTT
j_gene: TRBJ2-7; d_gene: TRBD1; v_gene: TRBV15; abundance: many; CDR3aa: CATSFSRTGRYEQYF; CDR3nt: TGTGCCACCAGCTTCTCCCGGACAGGGAGGTACGAGCAGTACTTC
j_gene: TRBJ2-7; d_gene: -; v_gene: TRBV6-5; abundance: many; CDR3aa: CASSPLPGAYEQYF; CDR3nt: TGTGCCAGCAGTCCCCTACCGGGGGCCTACGAGCAGTACTTC
j_gene: TRBJ2-5; d_gene: -; v_gene: TRBV29-1; abundance: many; CDR3aa: CSVIVTRDLWDQETQYF; CDR3nt: TGCAGCGTGATTGTTACACGGGACTTGTGGGACCAAGAGACCCAGTACTTC
j_gene: TRBJ2-3; d_gene: -; v_gene: TRBV5-1; abundance: many; CDR3aa: CASSLTGFGSTDTQYF; CDR3nt: TGCGCCAGCAGCTTGACAGGGTTCGGTAGCACAGATACGCAGTATTTT
j_gene: TRBJ1-2; d_gene: -; v_gene: TRBV5-1; abundance: many; CDR3aa: CASSLAGDGYGYTF; CDR3nt: TGCGCCAGCAGCTTGGCCGGGGATGGCTATGGCTACACCTTC
j_gene: TRBJ2-1; d_gene: TRBD1; v_gene: TRBV4-1; abundance: many; CDR3aa: CASSQDGTGGVDEQFF; CDR3nt: TGCGCCAGCAGCCAAGACGGGACAGGGGGAGTGGATGAGCAGTTCTTC
j_gene: TRBJ2-7; d_gene: -; v_gene: TRBV4-1; abundance: many; CDR3aa: CASSRVGRREQYF; CDR3nt: TGCGCCAGCAGCCGAGTGGGACGGCGCGAGCAGTACTTC
j_gene: TRBJ1-1; d_gene: -; v_gene: TRBV28; abundance: medium-sized; CDR3aa: CASRTQGRTEAFF; CDR3nt: TGTGCCAGCAGAACACAGGGTCGGACTGAAGCTTTCTTT
j_gene: TRBJ2-2; d_gene: -; v_gene: TRBV7-2; abundance: -; CDR3aa: CASSLGGATGELFF; CDR3nt: TGTGCCAGCAGCTTAGGGGGGGCCACCGGGGAGCTGTTTTTT
j_gene: TRBJ2-2; d_gene: -; v_gene: TRBV20-1; abundance: many; CDR3aa: CSAPLLSGELFF; CDR3nt: TGCAGTGCTCCGCTATTATCCGGGGAGCTGTTTTTT
j_gene: TRBJ2-7; d_gene: -; v_gene: TRBV24-1; abundance: few; CDR3aa: CATSDSRVYEQYF; CDR3nt: TGTGCCACCAGTGATTCAAGGGTTTACGAGCAGTACTTC
j_gene: TRBJ2-5; d_gene: -; v_gene: TRBV29-1; abundance: many; CDR3aa: CSVGGKETQYF; CDR3nt: TGCAGCGTTGGGGGAAAAGAGACCCAGTACTTC
j_gene: TRBJ2-3; d_gene: -; v_gene: TRBV2; abundance: -; CDR3aa: CASEPAASADTQYF; CDR3nt: TGTGCCAGCGAGCCAGCAGCCTCGGCAGATACGCAGTATTTT
j_gene: TRBJ2-7; d_gene: -; v_gene: TRBV29-1; abundance: many; CDR3aa: CSAQDGTYEQYF; CDR3nt: TGCAGCGCTCAAGACGGAACCTACGAGCAGTACTTC
j_gene: TRBJ1-1; d_gene: TRBD1; v_gene: TRBV5-5; abundance: many; CDR3aa: CASSFYAGGYSAFF; CDR3nt: TGTGCCAGCAGCTTTTACGCAGGGGGATATTCCGCTTTCTTT
j_gene: TRBJ2-1; d_gene: TRBD2; v_gene: TRBV7-9; abundance: many; CDR3aa: CASSSGTSGRGVSYNEQFF; CDR3nt: TGTGCCAGCAGCTCCGGGACTAGCGGGAGAGGGGTCTCCTACAATGAGCAGTTCTTC
j_gene: TRBJ1-1; d_gene: -; v_gene: TRBV18; abundance: many; CDR3aa: CASSQTVNTEAFF; CDR3nt: TGTGCCAGCTCACAAACGGTGAACACTGAAGCTTTCTTT
j_gene: TRBJ2-3; d_gene: TRBD1; v_gene: TRBV7-3; abundance: -; CDR3aa: CASSKNRGSDTQYF; CDR3nt: TGTGCCAGCAGCAAAAACAGGGGGTCAGATACGCAGTATTTT
j_gene: TRBJ2-3; d_gene: TRBD1; v_gene: TRBV20-1; abundance: many; CDR3aa: CSALGQLGFTDTQYF; CDR3nt: TGCAGTGCCCTGGGACAGTTAGGTTTCACAGATACGCAGTATTTT
j_gene: TRBJ2-5; d_gene: -; v_gene: TRBV5-1; abundance: many; CDR3aa: CASSLSGGKETQYF; CDR3nt: TGCGCCAGCAGCTTATCAGGGGGGAAAGAGACCCAGTACTTC
j_gene: TRBJ2-4; d_gene: TRBD1; v_gene: TRBV20-1; abundance: few; CDR3aa: CSARDTSGGRRAKNIQYF; CDR3nt: TGCAGTGCTAGAGATACGTCAGGGGGCCGCAGGGCCAAAAACATTCAGTACTTC
j_gene: TRBJ2-3; d_gene: -; v_gene: TRBV7-9; abundance: many; CDR3aa: CASSPMTAGDTQYF; CDR3nt: TGTGCCAGCAGCCCCATGACTGCGGGAGATACGCAGTATTTT
j_gene: TRBJ1-1; d_gene: -; v_gene: TRBV20-1; abundance: many; CDR3aa: CSAPNVGGGTEAFF; CDR3nt: TGCAGTGCCCCAAACGTCGGCGGAGGCACTGAAGCTTTCTTT
j_gene: TRBJ2-7; d_gene: -; v_gene: TRBV15; abundance: many; CDR3aa: CATSNERTYEQYF; CDR3nt: TGTGCCACCAGCAATGAAAGAACCTACGAGCAGTACTTC
j_gene: TRBJ2-7; d_gene: TRBD2; v_gene: TRBV5-1; abundance: many; CDR3aa: CASSFKFSSTSGKGYEQYF; CDR3nt: TGCGCCAGCAGCTTTAAGTTCAGTTCGACTAGCGGGAAAGGGTACGAGCAGTACTTC
j_gene: TRBJ1-1; d_gene: -; v_gene: TRBV7-9; abundance: many; CDR3aa: CASSLVRGNTEAFF; CDR3nt: TGTGCCAGCAGCTTAGTACGGGGGAACACTGAAGCTTTCTTT
j_gene: TRBJ2-6; d_gene: -; v_gene: TRBV5-1; abundance: many; CDR3aa: CASTRDASSGANVLTF; CDR3nt: TGCGCCAGCACCCGGGACGCCAGCTCTGGGGCCAACGTCCTGACTTTC
j_gene: TRBJ2-1; d_gene: -; v_gene: TRBV5-1; abundance: -; CDR3aa: CASSLEFRSYNEQFF; CDR3nt: TGCGCCAGCAGCTTGGAGTTTAGATCCTACAATGAGCAGTTCTTC
j_gene: TRBJ2-5; d_gene: -; v_gene: TRBV20-1; abundance: -; CDR3aa: CSAIRNHPQETQYF; CDR3nt: TGCAGTGCGATAAGAAACCACCCCCAAGAGACCCAGTACTTC
j_gene: TRBJ2-7; d_gene: TRBD1; v_gene: TRBV20-1; abundance: -; CDR3aa: CSAPDRANEQYF; CDR3nt: TGCAGTGCCCCGGACAGGGCTAACGAGCAGTACTTC
j_gene: TRBJ1-6; d_gene: -; v_gene: TRBV6-5; abundance: many; CDR3aa: CASSYEGLTPLHF; CDR3nt: TGTGCCAGCAGTTACGAGGGTTTGACACCCCTCCACTTT